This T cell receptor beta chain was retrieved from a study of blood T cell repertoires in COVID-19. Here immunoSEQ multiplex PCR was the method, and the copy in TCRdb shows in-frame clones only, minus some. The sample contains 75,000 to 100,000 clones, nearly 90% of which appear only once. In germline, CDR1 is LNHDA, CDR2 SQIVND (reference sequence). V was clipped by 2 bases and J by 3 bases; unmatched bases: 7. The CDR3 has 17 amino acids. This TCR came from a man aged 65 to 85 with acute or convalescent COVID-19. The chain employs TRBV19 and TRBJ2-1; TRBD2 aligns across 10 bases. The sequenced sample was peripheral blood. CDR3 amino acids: CASSIRLAGGLYNEQFF. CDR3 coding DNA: TGTGCCAGTAGTATAAGGTTAGCGGGGGGTCTCTACAATGAGCAGTTCTTC. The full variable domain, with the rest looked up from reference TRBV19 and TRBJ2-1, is DGGITQSPKYLFRKEGQNVTLSCEQNLNHDAMYWYRQDPGQGLRLIYYSQIVNDFQKGDIAEGYSVSREKKESFPLTVTSAQKNPTAFYLCASSIRLAGGLYNEQFFGPGTRLTVL.